Sequencing of this T cell receptor (beta chain) was carried out in a study of vaccination effects on CD4 cells after COVID-19. Study overall: Post-vaccine specimens were collected at a median of 72 days following the second dose.

The ends were cut back, 10 bases at V and 5 bases at J, with 11 bases in the middle. There are 11 residues in the CDR3. CDR1 is MNHEY and CDR2 is SVGAGI in the germline V gene. A word on this clone: Its specificity is not known.

Antigen-specific CD4+ T cells were expanded (with viral peptide pools) by the ViraFEST assay ahead of sequencing. CD4+ T cell isolation took place after 10 days of culture. Two doses of either BNT162b2 or mRNA-1273 were given to each participant. Clones were read by immunoSEQ multiplex PCR, and TCRdb kept only the in-frame ones, dropping some. Of approximately 28,000 clones in the sample, around 67% were seen once. Sequenced here: CD4+ T cells from PBMCs cultured with HCoV-229E spike peptides, sampled after COVID-19 vaccination. This receptor was obtained from a human donor who received a COVID-19 vaccine. The chain uses TRBV6-5 and TRBJ1-1; tentative D call: TRBD1 (5 bases). CDR3 bases: TGTGCCATCCAGGGATGGACTGAAGCTTTCTTT. This gives the protein CAIQGWTEAFF.